Presented here are 30 T cell receptor beta chains from one specimen sequenced in a study of metastatic and nonmetastatic thyroid tumors. TCRdb re-called clones from the PCR reads using MiXCR. The sample has roughly 20,000 clones, roughly 18% seen once. Every patient underwent thyroid surgery untreated. Sequencing was carried out using adjacent normal tissue. Source of these receptors: a male donor with papillary thyroid cancer or a benign thyroid nodule (not recorded which). Some clones in this sample may be carry-over from other donors' samples.

With respect to this clone: The junction departs from the called germline gene at one end, perhaps through a read error. The V gene is TRBV20-1, the J gene TRBJ2-7; TRBD1 is a possible D gene (5 bases). The germline CDR1 and CDR2 sequences are DFQATT and SNEGSKA (reference sequence). The CDR3 is 13 amino acids. The CDR3 region is CSARYGASYEQYF. CDR3 coding DNA: TGCAGTGCTAGATATGGGGCCTCCTACGAGCAGTACTTT.

This clone was counted a few times. One end of the junction fails to match germline, which may point to a read error. V and J are TRBV10-3 and TRBJ2-6; the match to TRBD1 covers 8 bases. The CDR3 runs 17 residues. Germline CDR1 and CDR2: ENHRY and SYGVKD. CDR3 region: CAIRRDRSNSVANVLTF. CDR3 sequence (DNA): TGTGCCATCAGGAGGGACAGGTCGAACTCTGTGGCCAACGTCCTGACTTTC.

The table lists this clone with a few counts. V and J are TRBV12-3 or TRBV12-4 and TRBJ2-3; 7 positions match TRBD1. V was pared by 7 bases and J by 2 bases, with 6 bases of the junction left unmatched. CDR3 length equals 14 residues. The CDR3: CASIHGQVTDTQYF. The CDR3 nucleotides read TGTGCCAGCATCCATGGACAGGTCACAGATACGCAGTATTTT.

Worth noting for this clone: A read error may be the cause here, since a much bigger clone is one base away. J is TRBJ2-1 and V is TRBV12-3 or TRBV12-4; D ambiguous. The CDR3 contains 12 residues. V lost 0 bases and J 15 bases, leaving 12 bases between the germline ends. The CDR3 nucleotides read TGTGCCAGCAGTTTAGCGGCCTCCACGGTGTTCTTC. Translating gives CASSLAASTVFF.

This clone showed up many times. A read error may be the cause here, since a much bigger clone is one base away. Other DNA sequences in the sample encode the same CDR3. CDR3 DNA: TGTGCCACCAGCGAGGGACGGGGGCCTAATGAAAAACTGTTTTTT. Translating gives CATSEGRGPNEKLFF. The genes are TRBV15 and TRBJ1-4, with D possibly being TRBD1 (6 bases). Germline lookup yields CDR1 LNHNV and CDR2 YYDKDF (reference sequence). The CDR3 loop spans 15 amino acids. V was cut by 5 bases and J by 3 bases, with 13 bases left in between.

Comments on this clone: A much larger clone sits a single nucleotide away, making a read error possible. Given the absence of the conserved phenylalanine or tryptophan at the CDR3 end, a read error is likely. Different DNA sequences within this sample yield the same CDR3. The V and J genes are TRBV20-1 and TRBJ2-3; TRBD2 matches 8 bases. The germline V gene encodes CDR1 DFQATT and CDR2 SNEGSKA (reference sequence). The CDR3 runs 13 residues. The chain's CDR3 is CSAVAGSTDTQYS. The CDR3, as DNA: TGCAGTGCCGTAGCGGGAAGCACAGATACACAGTATTCT.

The chain joins TRBV11-1 to TRBJ1-1; TRBD1 is a possible D gene (5 bases). Trimming removed 7 bases at V and 4 bases at J, with 22 bases between. The germline V gene has CDR1 SGHAT and CDR2 FQDESV (reference sequence). There are 16 residues in the CDR3. In nucleotides, the CDR3 is TGTGCCAGCATCCCTCCCCGCAGGGCGGGCAGCACTGAAGCTTTCTTT. It specifies CASIPPRRAGSTEAFF. Variable domain in full (rest from reference TRBV11-1 and TRBJ1-1): EAEVAQSPRYKITEKSQAVAFWCDPISGHATLYWYRQILGQGPELLVQFQDESVVDDSQLPKDRFSAERLKGVDSTLKIQPAELGDSAMYLCASIPPRRAGSTEAFFGQGTRLTVV.

This clone has more than one count but fewer than ten. The rearrangement joins TRBV28 to TRBJ2-2; D is ambiguous. CDR1 MDHEN and CDR2 SYDVKM come from the germline V gene. This CDR3 comprises 16 residues. V was shortened by 2 bases and J by 4 bases, with 14 bases between the two germline ends. The CDR3 region is CASSLLVCRATGELFF. The DNA for the CDR3 is TGTGCCAGCAGTTTACTTGTGTGTCGAGCCACCGGGGAGCTGTTTTTT.

This clone was seen ten or more times. This CDR3 is CASSQANTGELFF. For the CDR3, the DNA is TGTGCCAGCAGTCAGGCCAACACCGGGGAGCTGTTTTTT. This sequence joins TRBV9 and TRBJ2-2, with no clear D. The V gene's germline CDR1 is SGDLS and CDR2 YYNGEE. Between the trimmed V and J ends, which lost 5 bases and 2 bases, there was a span of 7 bases. The CDR3 sequence is 13 residues long.

This clone was counted a few times. The chain employs TRBV6-1 and TRBJ2-7; D is perhaps TRBD2 (6 bases). The CDR3 length is 16 residues. The V and J ends lost 5 bases and 7 bases respectively, with 24 bases between them. CDR1 MNHNS and CDR2 SASEGT come from the germline V gene. The CDR3 DNA follows: TGTGCCAGCAGTTGGGAACGGGGGACCGCCTTGGAAGAGCAGTACTTC. Its protein is CASSWERGTALEEQYF.

Here the CDR3 reads CSAKRGSLSEQFF. The CDR3 DNA reads TGCAGTGCAAAAAGAGGGTCATTGAGTGAGCAGTTCTTC. This chain links TRBV20-1 with TRBJ2-1, with D maybe TRBD2 (5 bases). This CDR3 region has 13 residues. With 6 bases removed from V and 9 bases from J, the gap between germline ends came to 18 bases. Looked up from germline, CDR1 is DFQATT and CDR2 is SNEGSKA (reference sequence).

This clone was seen ten or more times. Additional DNA sequences in this sample encode the identical CDR3. The gene calls are TRBV14 and TRBJ2-3, with D possibly being TRBD2 (6 bases). The germline CDR1 and CDR2 sequences are SGHDN and FVKESK. Trimming removed 3 bases from V and 12 bases from J, with 16 bases in between. The CDR3 loop spans 13 amino acids. CDR3 sequence reads: CASSQSRDFHQYF. CDR3 coding DNA: TGTGCCAGCAGCCAGAGCCGGGACTTCCATCAGTATTTT.

This clone was counted only a few times. The junction does not match germline at one end; this may be a read error. V usage is TRBV5-4 and J usage is TRBJ1-4; D may be TRBD1 (5 bases). CDR1 and CDR2 (germline): SGHNT, YYREEE (reference sequence). The CDR3 sequence is 13 residues long. The CDR3 loop is CASGLDGDEKLFF. In DNA, the CDR3 is TGTGCCAGCGGCTTGGATGGGGACGAAAAACTGTTTTTT.

This clone was seen many times. The CDR3 reads CASSIPDDYTGELFF. CDR3 nucleotide sequence: TGTGCCAGTAGTATCCCGGACGACTACACCGGGGAGCTGTTTTTT. The chain employs TRBV19 and TRBJ2-2, with D uncertain. Trimming shortened V by 3 bases and J by 3 bases, and 11 bases separated the two germline ends. This CDR3 spans 15 amino acids. From germline, CDR1 is LNHDA and CDR2 SQIVND (reference sequence). Complete variable domain (other parts from reference TRBV19 and TRBJ2-2): DGGITQSPKYLFRKEGQNVTLSCEQNLNHDAMYWYRQDPGQGLRLIYYSQIVNDFQKGDIAEGYSVSREKKESFPLTVTSAQKNPTAFYLCASSIPDDYTGELFFGEGSRLTVL.

About this clone: Compared with germline, one end of the junction differs, possibly owing to a read error. The chain recombines TRBV10-2 with TRBJ1-1, with D unclear. This CDR3 comprises 14 residues. Germline CDR1 is WSHSY and CDR2 is SAAADI. CDR3 residues: CARSDEGMYTEAFF. The CDR3 DNA reads TGCGCCAGGAGTGATGAGGGAATGTACACTGAAGCTTTCTTT.

This clone appeared many times. A much larger clone differs by one base, so this may be a read error. The rearrangement links TRBV11-2 to TRBJ2-4; TRBD1 might be the D (6 bases). CDR3 length equals 17 residues. The germline V gene encodes CDR1 SGHAT and CDR2 FQNNGV. This CDR3 reads CAGSLGSRGLTKNIQYF. The CDR3 nucleotides read TGTGCCGGCAGCTTAGGGTCCAGGGGTTTGACCAAAAACATTCAGTACTTC. Drawing the rest from reference TRBV11-2 and TRBJ2-4, the complete variable domain is EAGVAQSPRYKIIEKRQSVAFWCNPISGHATLYWYQQILGQGPKLLIQFQNNGVVDDSQLPKDRFSAERLKGVDSTLKIQPAKLEDSAVYLCAGSLGSRGLTKNIQYFGAGTRLSVL.

Note on this clone: A much larger clone differs by one base, so this may be a read error. Other DNA sequences in this specimen translate into the identical CDR3. This chain connects TRBV20-1 to TRBJ2-3, with D hard to call. The CDR3 contains 11 residues. Per the germline V gene, CDR1 is DFQATT and CDR2 is SNEGSKA (reference sequence). The CDR3 DNA follows: TGCAGTGCTAGGAGAGTCGATACTCAGTATTTT. Translation: CSARRVDTQYF.

This clone was detected ten times or more. A much larger clonotype is one base distant, so this may be a read error. The rearrangement joins TRBV7-2 to TRBJ2-1; D could derive from TRBD1 or TRBD2 (6 bases each). The CDR3 sequence is 14 residues long. V dropped 1 base and J dropped 6 bases, with 10 bases sitting between them. CDR1 is SGHTA and CDR2 is FQGNSA in the germline V gene. The CDR3 region is CASSLVGGSNEQFF. CDR3 bases: TGTGCCAGCAGCTTAGTAGGGGGGAGCAATGAGCAGTTCTTC.

This sequence joins TRBV20-1 and TRBJ1-1; TRBD1 is a possible D gene (5 bases). From germline, CDR1 is DFQATT and CDR2 SNEGSKA (reference sequence). Trimming removed 5 bases at V and 1 base at J, with 14 bases between. The CDR3 is 14 amino acids. CDR3: CSARGWAANTEAFF. CDR3 in DNA: TGCAGTGCTCGGGGCTGGGCAGCGAACACTGAAGCTTTCTTT.

Judged by abundance, this clone is medium-sized. V and J are TRBV24-1 and TRBJ2-1, with TRBD1 identical over 7 bases. CDR1 and CDR2 (germline): KGHDR, SFDVKD. The CDR3 is 14 amino acids. The V and J ends lost 4 bases and 5 bases, in that order; junction bases with no gene match: 4. The CDR3 sequence: CATSEDRLHNEQFF. Written as DNA, the CDR3 is TGTGCCACCAGTGAGGACAGGCTACACAATGAGCAGTTCTTC.

By frequency in the sample, this clone is medium-sized (0.01 to 0.1%). The same CDR3 can be traced to other DNA sequences in this sample. This chain links TRBV12-3 or TRBV12-4 with TRBJ2-2, with D hard to call. Trimming took 5 bases from V and 6 from J, leaving 13 bases between them. This CDR3 has 14 residues. This chain's CDR3 is CASSPRIVAGELFF. The CDR3 DNA follows: TGTGCCAGCAGTCCCCGGATAGTCGCCGGGGAGCTGTTTTTT.

This clone was recorded many times. V usage is TRBV18 and J usage is TRBJ1-4, with TRBD1 as a possible D gene (5 bases). Trimming removed 4 bases from V and 7 bases from J, with 22 bases in between. The germline V gene encodes CDR1 KGHSH and CDR2 LQKENI. CDR3 length equals 17 residues. As DNA, the CDR3 is TGTGCCAGCTCACAGGGGCCGGATTGGGGTAAAGGTGAAAAACTGTTTTTT. This gives the protein CASSQGPDWGKGEKLFF. Drawing the rest from reference TRBV18 and TRBJ1-4, the complete variable domain is NAGVMQNPRHLVRRRGQEARLRCSPMKGHSHVYWYRQLPEEGLKFMVYLQKENIIDESGMPKERFSAEFPKEGPSILRIQQVVRGDSAAYFCASSQGPDWGKGEKLFFGSGTQLSVL.

By proportion, this clone is medium-sized. This chain joins TRBV14 and TRBJ2-1; TRBD2 might be the D (5 bases). Trimming took off 4 bases at V and 8 bases at J, with 12 bases between the two ends. The length of the CDR3 is 13 residues. Germline lookup yields CDR1 SGHDN and CDR2 FVKESK. The CDR3 here is CASSPTSRDEQFF. In DNA form, the CDR3 reads TGTGCCAGCAGCCCAACTAGTAGAGATGAGCAGTTCTTC.

As regards this clone: This may arise from a read error, as a much more abundant clone is one base away. The sample carries other DNA sequences with the same CDR3. The V call is TRBV4-1, the J call TRBJ2-3; 10 nucleotides match TRBD2. Germline CDR1 and CDR2: MGHRA and YSYEKL. This CDR3 has 15 residues. The CDR3 sequence is CVSSQGGLAADTQYF. DNA of the CDR3: TGCGTCAGCAGCCAAGGAGGACTAGCGGCAGATACACAGTATTTT.

This clone is judged medium-sized. This chain links TRBV28 with TRBJ1-2; tentatively, D is TRBD1 (5 bases). The CDR3 covers 14 residues. V was cut by 6 bases and J by 0 bases, with 11 bases left in between. Germline assignment: CDR1 MDHEN and CDR2 SYDVKM. The CDR3 DNA sequence: TGTGCCAGCAGCTTAGAGGGGACTAACTATGGCTACACCTTC. Its translation: CASSLEGTNYGYTF.

This clone was recorded many times. The V gene is TRBV3-1, the J gene TRBJ2-2; 7 positions match TRBD2. Germline CDR1 is LGHDT and CDR2 is YNNKEL (reference sequence). The CDR3 consists of 14 residues. With V trimmed by 4 bases and J by 5 bases, 4 bases remained unmatched. CDR3 sequence: CASSRGEGTGELFF. CDR3 nucleotides: TGTGCCAGCAGCCGGGGGGAGGGTACCGGGGAGCTGTTTTTT. Supplemented by reference TRBV3-1 and TRBJ2-2, the full variable domain reads DTAVSQTPKYLVTQMGNDKSIKCEQNLGHDTMYWYKQDSKKFLKIMFSYNNKELIINETVPNRFSPKSPDKAHLNLHINSLELGDSAVYFCASSRGEGTGELFFGEGSRLTVL.

In its sample, this clone is medium-sized (0.01 to 0.1%). This CDR3 is also generated by other DNA sequences in the sample. The chain is built from TRBV12-3 or TRBV12-4 and TRBJ2-7; D could derive from TRBD1 or TRBD2 (5 bases each). This CDR3 contains 12 residues. Trimming took off 6 bases at V and 6 bases at J, with 12 bases between the two ends. The CDR3 protein is CASSTGPSEQYV. CDR3 DNA sequence: TGTGCCAGCAGCACGGGACCGAGCGAGCAGTACGTC.

The chain uses TRBV5-4 and TRBJ2-3; 10 bases are shared with TRBD2. This CDR3 has 14 residues. Trimming took 3 bases from V and 6 from J; bases not matched to a gene: 4. Per the germline V gene, CDR1 is SGHNT and CDR2 is YYREEE (reference sequence). The CDR3: CASSSTSGTDTQYF. DNA of the CDR3: TGTGCCAGCAGCTCCACTAGCGGGACGGATACGCAGTATTTT.

The genes are TRBV28 and TRBJ2-1; D gene ambiguous. V dropped 5 bases and J dropped 3 bases, with 17 bases sitting between them. This CDR3 comprises 16 residues. Per the germline V gene, CDR1 is MDHEN and CDR2 is SYDVKM. The CDR3 sequence is CASSMPGTSYYNEQFF. DNA for the CDR3: TGTGCCAGCAGTATGCCGGGCACGAGCTACTACAATGAGCAGTTCTTC.

This clone is labeled as medium-sized. The chain links TRBV6-5 to TRBJ1-1; no firm D call. This CDR3 is built from 16 residues. Trimming stripped 0 bases from V and 1 base from J, with 12 bases between. The germline V gene has CDR1 MNHEY and CDR2 SVGAGI. Here the CDR3 reads CASSYSNSRPNTEAFF. The CDR3 DNA reads TGTGCCAGCAGTTACTCAAATAGCAGACCGAACACTGAAGCTTTCTTT.